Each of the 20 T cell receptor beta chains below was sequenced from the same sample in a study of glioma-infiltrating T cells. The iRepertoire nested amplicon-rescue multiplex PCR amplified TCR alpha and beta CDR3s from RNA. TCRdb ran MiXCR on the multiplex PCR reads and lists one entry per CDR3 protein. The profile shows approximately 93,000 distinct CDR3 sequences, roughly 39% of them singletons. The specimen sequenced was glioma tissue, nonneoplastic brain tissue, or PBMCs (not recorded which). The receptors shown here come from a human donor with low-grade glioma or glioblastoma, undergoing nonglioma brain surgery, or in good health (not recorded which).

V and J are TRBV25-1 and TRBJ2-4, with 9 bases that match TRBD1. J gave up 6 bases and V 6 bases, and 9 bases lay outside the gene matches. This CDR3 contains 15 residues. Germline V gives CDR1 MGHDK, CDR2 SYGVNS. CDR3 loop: CASSKGPGQGNIQYF. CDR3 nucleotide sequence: TGTGCCAGCAGCAAGGGACCGGGACAGGGAAACATTCAGTACTTC.

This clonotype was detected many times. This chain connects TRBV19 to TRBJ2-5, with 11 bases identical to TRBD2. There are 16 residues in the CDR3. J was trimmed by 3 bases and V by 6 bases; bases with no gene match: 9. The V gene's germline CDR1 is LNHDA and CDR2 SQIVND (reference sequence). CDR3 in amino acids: CASSVMTSGTKETQYF. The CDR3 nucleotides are TGTGCCAGTAGCGTGATGACTAGCGGGACGAAAGAGACCCAGTACTTC.

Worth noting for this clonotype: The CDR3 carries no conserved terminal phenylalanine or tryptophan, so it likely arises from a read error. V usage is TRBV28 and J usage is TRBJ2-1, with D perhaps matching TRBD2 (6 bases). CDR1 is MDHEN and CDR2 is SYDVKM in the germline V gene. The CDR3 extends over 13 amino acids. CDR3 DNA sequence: TGTGCCAGAAGTTACCCACGGGGGAATGAGCAGTTCCTC. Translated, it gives CARSYPRGNEQFL.

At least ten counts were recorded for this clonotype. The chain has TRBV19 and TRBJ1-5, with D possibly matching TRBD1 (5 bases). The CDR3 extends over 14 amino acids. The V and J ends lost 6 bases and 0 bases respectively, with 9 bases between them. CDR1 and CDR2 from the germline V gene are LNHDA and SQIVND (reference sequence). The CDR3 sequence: CASSVTASNQPQHF. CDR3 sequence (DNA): TGTGCCAGTAGCGTGACAGCTAGCAATCAGCCCCAGCATTTT.

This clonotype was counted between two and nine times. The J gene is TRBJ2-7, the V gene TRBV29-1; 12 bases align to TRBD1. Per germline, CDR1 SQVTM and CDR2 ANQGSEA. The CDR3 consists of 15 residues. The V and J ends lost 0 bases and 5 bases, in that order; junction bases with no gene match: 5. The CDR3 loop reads CSVEEIGTGGHEQYF. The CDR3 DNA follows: TGCAGCGTTGAAGAGATCGGGACAGGGGGCCACGAGCAGTACTTC.

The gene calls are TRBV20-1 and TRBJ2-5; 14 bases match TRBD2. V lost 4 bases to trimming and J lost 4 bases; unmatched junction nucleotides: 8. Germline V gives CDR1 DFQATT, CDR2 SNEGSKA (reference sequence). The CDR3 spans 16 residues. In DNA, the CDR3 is TGCAGTGCTAACTCCGGGACTAGCGGGAGTAGAGAGACCCAGTACTTC. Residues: CSANSGTSGSRETQYF.

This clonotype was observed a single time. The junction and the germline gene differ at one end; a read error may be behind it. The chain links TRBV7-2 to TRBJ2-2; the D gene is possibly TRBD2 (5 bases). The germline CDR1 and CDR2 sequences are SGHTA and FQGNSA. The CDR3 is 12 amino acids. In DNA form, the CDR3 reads TGCGCCAGCAGCCTTGATGCCGGGGAGCCGTTTTTT. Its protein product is CASSLDAGEPFF.

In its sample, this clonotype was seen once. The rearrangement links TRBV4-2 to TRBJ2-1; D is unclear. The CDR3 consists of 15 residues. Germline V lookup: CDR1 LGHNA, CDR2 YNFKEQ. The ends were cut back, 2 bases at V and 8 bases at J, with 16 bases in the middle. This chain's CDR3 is CASSQHVPAFDEQFF. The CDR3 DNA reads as TGTGCCAGCAGCCAACATGTCCCAGCCTTCGATGAGCAGTTCTTC.

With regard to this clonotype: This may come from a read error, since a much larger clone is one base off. CDR3 protein: CASGSDLRYKQYF. The CDR3 DNA reads as TGTGCCAGCGGCTCCGACCTCCGCTACAAGCAGTACTTC. The chain links TRBV28 to TRBJ2-7; unclear D gene. This CDR3 contains 13 residues. Germline assignment: CDR1 MDHEN and CDR2 SYDVKM.

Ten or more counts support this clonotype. The CDR3 region is CASSQERGTVYEQYF. As DNA, the CDR3 is TGCGCCAGCAGCCAAGAACGGGGGACCGTCTACGAGCAGTACTTC. The chain carries TRBV4-1 and TRBJ2-7, with a weak D call TRBD2 (6 bases). From germline, CDR1 is MGHRA and CDR2 YSYEKL. The CDR3 covers 15 residues. V was clipped by 0 bases and J by 3 bases, with 12 bases between them.

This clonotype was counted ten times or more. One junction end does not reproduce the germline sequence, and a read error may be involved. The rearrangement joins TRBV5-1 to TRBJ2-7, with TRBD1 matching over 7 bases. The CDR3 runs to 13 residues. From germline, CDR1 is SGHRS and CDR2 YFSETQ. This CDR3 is CASIRQGSYEQYF. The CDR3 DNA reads TGTGCCAGCATTCGACAGGGCTCCTACGAGCAGTACTTC. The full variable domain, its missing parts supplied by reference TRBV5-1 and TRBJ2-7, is KAGVTQTPRYLIKTRGQQVTLSCSPISGHRSVSWYQQTPGQGLQFLFEYFSETQRNKGNFPGRFSGRQFSNSRSEMNVSTLELGDSALYLCASIRQGSYEQYFGPGTRLTVT.

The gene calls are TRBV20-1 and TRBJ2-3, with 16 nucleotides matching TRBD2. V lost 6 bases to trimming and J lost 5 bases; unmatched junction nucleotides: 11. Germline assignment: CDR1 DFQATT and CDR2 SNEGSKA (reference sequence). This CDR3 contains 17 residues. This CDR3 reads CSARGTSGRALRDTQYF. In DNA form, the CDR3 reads TGCAGTGCCCGGGGGACTAGCGGGAGGGCCTTACGAGATACGCAGTATTTT.

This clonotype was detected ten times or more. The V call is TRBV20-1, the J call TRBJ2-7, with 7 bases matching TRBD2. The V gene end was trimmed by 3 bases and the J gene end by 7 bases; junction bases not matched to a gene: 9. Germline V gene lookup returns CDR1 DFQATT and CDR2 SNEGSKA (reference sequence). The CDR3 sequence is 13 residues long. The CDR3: CSARPSGMAEQYF. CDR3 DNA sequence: TGCAGTGCTAGGCCCAGCGGGATGGCTGAGCAGTACTTC.

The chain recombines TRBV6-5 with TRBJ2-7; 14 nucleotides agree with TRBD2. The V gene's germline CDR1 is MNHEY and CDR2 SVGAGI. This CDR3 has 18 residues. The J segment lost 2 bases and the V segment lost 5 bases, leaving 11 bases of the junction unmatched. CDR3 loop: CASSQGTSGSELAYEQYF. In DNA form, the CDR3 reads TGTGCCAGCAGTCAAGGGACTAGCGGGAGTGAATTGGCCTACGAGCAGTACTTC.

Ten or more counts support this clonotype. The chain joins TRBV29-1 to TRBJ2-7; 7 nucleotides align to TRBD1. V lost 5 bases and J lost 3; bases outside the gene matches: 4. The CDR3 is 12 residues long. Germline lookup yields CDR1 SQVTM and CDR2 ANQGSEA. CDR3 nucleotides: TGCAGCGTTTCCCGGGACAGCTACGAGCAGTACTTC. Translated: CSVSRDSYEQYF.

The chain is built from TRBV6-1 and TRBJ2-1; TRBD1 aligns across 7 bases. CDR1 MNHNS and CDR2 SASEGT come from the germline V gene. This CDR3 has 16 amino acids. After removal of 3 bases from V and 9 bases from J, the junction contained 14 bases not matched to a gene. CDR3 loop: CASSDPGTDTTGEQFF. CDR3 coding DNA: TGTGCCAGCAGTGACCCAGGGACAGATACCACCGGTGAGCAGTTCTTC.

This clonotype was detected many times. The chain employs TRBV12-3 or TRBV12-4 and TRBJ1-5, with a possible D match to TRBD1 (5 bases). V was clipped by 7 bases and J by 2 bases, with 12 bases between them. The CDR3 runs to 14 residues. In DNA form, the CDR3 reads TGTGCCAGCAACTGGGGGGTTGGCAATCAGCCCCAGCATTTT. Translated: CASNWGVGNQPQHF.

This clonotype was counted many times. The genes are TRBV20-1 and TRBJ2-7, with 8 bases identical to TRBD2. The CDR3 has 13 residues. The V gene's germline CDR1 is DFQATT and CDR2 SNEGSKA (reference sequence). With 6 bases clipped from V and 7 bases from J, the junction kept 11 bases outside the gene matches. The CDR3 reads CSALRWGLGEQYF. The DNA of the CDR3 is TGCAGTGCCCTGAGGTGGGGACTAGGGGAGCAGTACTTC.

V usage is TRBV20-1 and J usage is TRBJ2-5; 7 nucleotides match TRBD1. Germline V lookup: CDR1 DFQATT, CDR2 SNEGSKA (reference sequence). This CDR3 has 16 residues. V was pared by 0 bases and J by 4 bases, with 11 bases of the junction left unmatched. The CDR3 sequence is CSARENDRAFGETQYF. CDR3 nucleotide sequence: TGCAGTGCTAGAGAGAACGACAGGGCCTTTGGAGAGACCCAGTACTTC.

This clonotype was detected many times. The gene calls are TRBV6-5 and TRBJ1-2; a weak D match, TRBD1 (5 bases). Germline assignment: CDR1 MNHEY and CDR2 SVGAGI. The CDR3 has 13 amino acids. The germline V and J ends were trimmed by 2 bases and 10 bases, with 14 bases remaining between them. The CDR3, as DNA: TGTGCCAGCAGTTACGGGGGTGGGCAGTCCTACACCTTC. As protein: CASSYGGGQSYTF.